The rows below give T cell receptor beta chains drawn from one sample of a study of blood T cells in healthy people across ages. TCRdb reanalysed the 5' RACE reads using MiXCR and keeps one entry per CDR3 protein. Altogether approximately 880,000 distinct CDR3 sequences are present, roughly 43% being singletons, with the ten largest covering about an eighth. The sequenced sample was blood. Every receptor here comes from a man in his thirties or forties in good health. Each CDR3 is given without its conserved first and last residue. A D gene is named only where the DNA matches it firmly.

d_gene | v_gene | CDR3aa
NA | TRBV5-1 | ASSLSLSGYT
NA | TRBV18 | ASSPLTGSKWEQY
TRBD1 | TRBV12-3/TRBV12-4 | ASSDGTARETQY
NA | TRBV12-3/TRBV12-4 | ASSPDQAGELF
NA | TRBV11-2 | ASSSPREGTEAF
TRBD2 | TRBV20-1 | SARDPGTSLYNEQF
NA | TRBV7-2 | ASRHGGLQETQY
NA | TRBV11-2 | ASSSTGTVKNIQY
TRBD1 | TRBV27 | ASSFRGQGYGYT
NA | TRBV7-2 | ASSLDDSSYEQY
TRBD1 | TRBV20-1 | SARGGTGFHEQY
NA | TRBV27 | ASSLRGGGYGYT
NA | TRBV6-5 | ASSYGRGASAGANVLT
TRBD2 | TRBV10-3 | AISAPTREGGHEQF
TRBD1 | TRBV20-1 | SAIRDRYQPQH
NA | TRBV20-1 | SGGIAGAGEYNEQF
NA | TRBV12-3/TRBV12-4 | ASAVAETQY
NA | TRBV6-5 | ASSDLMGAYEQY
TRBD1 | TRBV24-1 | ATSGYSTGDSGELF
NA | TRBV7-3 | ASSSLGQLSTDTQY
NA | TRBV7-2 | ASREKGGGTDTQY
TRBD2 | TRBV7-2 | ASSLLHGRNTDTQY
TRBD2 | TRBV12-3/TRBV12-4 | ACRLAGYEQY
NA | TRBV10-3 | AISDVDRSDTQY
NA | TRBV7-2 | ASSLYQSSYEQY
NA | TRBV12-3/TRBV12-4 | ASRRGLFTDTQY
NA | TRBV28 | ASSSPGENTEAF
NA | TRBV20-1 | SASGDRDYEQY
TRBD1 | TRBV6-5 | ASSYSYSQGGDQPQH
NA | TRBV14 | ASSQRTVMNTEAF
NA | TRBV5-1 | ASSLTETNYGYT
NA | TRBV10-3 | AISEGRFSSYEQY
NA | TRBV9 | ASSGRASNNEQF
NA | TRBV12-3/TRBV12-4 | ASTGLNNEQF
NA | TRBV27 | ASSPWTESSSGANVLT
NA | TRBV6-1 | ASSDRPSNSPLH
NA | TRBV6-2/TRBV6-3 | ASRPSQETQY
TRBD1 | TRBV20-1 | SARDSDRVYGYT
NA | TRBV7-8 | ASVPAGLILFTDTQY
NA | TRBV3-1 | ASASSFGGYNEQF
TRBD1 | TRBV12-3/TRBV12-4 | ASSLDEGTGRPGYT
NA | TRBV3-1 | ASSQESGGYSPLH
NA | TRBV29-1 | SGRRGMNTEAF
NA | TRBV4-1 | ASSQEPGRPYEQY
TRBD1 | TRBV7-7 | ASSPSRDSEQF
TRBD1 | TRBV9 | ASSVGTGDSYTEAF
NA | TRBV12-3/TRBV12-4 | ASSSPIRDTGELF
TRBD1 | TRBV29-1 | SVHWTGRNNLTSYEQY